Below, 11 T cell receptor beta chains from the same sample are listed, as sequenced in a study of regulatory T cells in long-lasting Graves disease (dated by TCRdb to the early 2020s). The protocol used for the library was multiplex PCR. Sequencer: Illumina HiSeq 4000. iRepertoire HTBI primers and Arm-PCR amplification of CDR3 regions were used to construct TCR beta libraries. TCRdb itself trimmed the public reads at Q25 with fastp, ran MiXCR and retained productive beta chains. One record per CDR3 amino acid sequence lists the most common genes and DNA. This sample holds roughly 470,000 distinct CDR3 sequences; less than 25% were observed only once. The ten largest clones represent less than 9% of the sample. Interpreted using the paper, the time point label stands for: persistent/refractory GD, antithyroid drugs over 5 years with positive TRAb. For both TCR sequencing and RNA sequencing, RNA was extracted from PBMCs using TRIzol.

Here the sequenced sample was peripheral blood mononuclear cells (PBMCs), taken when the disease was refractory, from a patient treated with antithyroid drugs. The receptor set was obtained from a female donor with Graves disease.

The chain combines TRBV19 with TRBJ2-1; 7 bases align to TRBD2. The CDR3 covers 16 residues. Germline CDR1 and CDR2: LNHDA and SQIVND (reference sequence). V lost 5 bases, J lost 5 bases, and 12 bases stayed unmatched. This CDR3 reads CASSPPGRSDDNEQFF. In DNA form, the CDR3 reads TGTGCCAGTAGTCCCCCCGGGAGGAGCGACGACAATGAGCAGTTCTTC.

V usage is TRBV19 and J usage is TRBJ2-7, with 11 bases lining up with TRBD1. The CDR3 length is 15 residues. The germline V gene encodes CDR1 LNHDA and CDR2 SQIVND (reference sequence). V shed 3 bases, J shed 4 bases, and the junction held 5 bases outside the gene matches. Here the CDR3 DNA reads TGTGCCAGTAGTATCGGGACAGGGGGAGGGTACGAGCAGTACTTC. This encodes CASSIGTGGGYEQYF.

About this clonotype: One end of the junction fails to match germline, which may point to a read error. The chain recombines TRBV7-9 with TRBJ2-7; D perhaps matches TRBD2 (5 bases). The V gene's germline CDR1 is SEHNR and CDR2 FQNEAQ (reference sequence). The CDR3 loop spans 11 amino acids. CDR3 residues: CASSLTGEQYF. Here the CDR3 DNA reads TGCGCCAGCAGCTTAACGGGGGAGCAGTACTTC. Based on the CDR3 plus reference TRBV7-9 and TRBJ2-7, the full variable domain is DTGVSQNPRHKITKRGQNVTFRCDPISEHNRLYWYRQTLGQGPEFLTYFQNEAQLEKSRLLSDRFSAERPKGSFSTLEIQRTEQGDSAMYLCASSLTGEQYFGPGTRLTVT.

This clonotype was seen at least ten times. The genes are TRBV2 and TRBJ1-6, with 8 bases lining up with TRBD1. From germline, CDR1 is SNHLY and CDR2 FYNNEI. The CDR3 runs to 15 residues. J was trimmed by 4 bases and V by 6 bases; bases with no gene match: 5. The CDR3: CASREGQEYNSPLHF. CDR3 nucleotide sequence: TGTGCCAGCAGGGAGGGACAGGAGTATAATTCACCCCTCCACTTT.

This clonotype was observed many times. V is TRBV28 and J is TRBJ2-7, with unresolved D. V was trimmed by 5 bases and J by 6 bases, leaving 20 bases between them. The CDR3 is 15 residues long. Germline values: CDR1 MDHEN, CDR2 SYDVKM. CDR3 DNA: TGTGCCAGCAGTCCATTCCCCTTCACAGTCGCCGAGCAGTACTTC. It specifies CASSPFPFTVAEQYF. Full variable domain (outside the CDR3, taken from reference TRBV28 and TRBJ2-7): DVKVTQSSRYLVKRTGEKVFLECVQDMDHENMFWYRQDPGLGLRLIYFSYDVKMKEKGDIPEGYSVSREKKERFSLILESASTNQTSMYLCASSPFPFTVAEQYFGPGTRLTVT.

With respect to this clonotype: A read error may account for a junction end that differs from germline. The V and J genes are TRBV12-3 or TRBV12-4 and TRBJ2-2, with TRBD1 identical over 8 bases. This CDR3 contains 17 residues. CDR3 region: CAGSGSAGGVLTGELFF. Here the CDR3 DNA reads TGTGCCGGCAGCGGGTCGGCAGGGGGCGTTTTGACCGGGGAGCTGTTTTTT.

V gene TRBV29-1 combines with J gene TRBJ2-3, with TRBD2 as a possible D gene (6 bases). V lost 3 bases and J 4 bases, leaving 17 bases between the germline ends. Germline values: CDR1 SQVTM, CDR2 ANQGSEA. This CDR3 region has 15 residues. The DNA for the CDR3 is TGCAGCGTTGAGGGGGTGGCAGGGAGGTCAGATACGCAGTATTTT. Its protein product is CSVEGVAGRSDTQYF.

In this sample, this clonotype turned up many times. This chain connects TRBV28 to TRBJ1-2, with 8 bases lining up with TRBD1. The germline gives CDR1 MDHEN, CDR2 SYDVKM. This CDR3 has 12 residues. V shed 5 bases, J shed 7 bases, and the junction held 3 bases outside the gene matches. The CDR3 region is CASSTGQGGYTF. CDR3 sequence (DNA): TGTGCCAGCAGTACCGGACAGGGTGGCTACACCTTC.

This clonotype was seen repeatedly, ten times or more. The chain couples TRBV30 to TRBJ1-3; D not certain. Germline V CDR1 and CDR2: GTSNPN, SVGIG (reference sequence). The CDR3 runs 11 residues. Between the trimmed V and J ends, which lost 2 bases and 4 bases, there was a span of 3 bases. CDR3 loop: CAWSPGNTIYF. DNA of the CDR3: TGTGCCTGGAGTCCCGGAAACACCATATATTTT. The full variable domain, completed using reference TRBV30 and TRBJ1-3, is SQTIHQWPATLVQPVGSPLSLECTVEGTSNPNLYWYRQAAGRGLQLLFYSVGIGQISSEVPQNLSASRPQDRQFILSSKKLLLSDSGFYLCAWSPGNTIYFGEGSWLTVV.

This clonotype was counted a few times. The rearrangement joins TRBV13 to TRBJ1-6; D call uncertain. The CDR3 is made up of 15 amino acids. Trimming shortened V by 1 base and J by 6 bases, and 10 bases separated the two germline ends. Looked up from germline, CDR1 is PRHDT and CDR2 is FYEKMQ (reference sequence). CDR3 loop: CASSLAAGSNSPLHF. The DNA for the CDR3 is TGTGCCAGCAGCTTAGCGGCCGGCTCTAATTCACCCCTCCACTTT.

This clonotype was recorded many times. This chain links TRBV14 with TRBJ2-5; 9 bases align to TRBD2. V lost 2 bases, J lost 5 bases, and 12 bases stayed unmatched. The length of the CDR3 is 17 residues. Germline CDR1 reads SGHDN; CDR2 reads FVKESK. CDR3 bases: TGTGCCAGCAGCCAAAGCAGGGGGACTAGCACCCCGGAGACCCAGTACTTC. This gives the protein CASSQSRGTSTPETQYF. The variable domain in full, completed from reference TRBV14 and TRBJ2-5, reads EAGVTQFPSHSVIEKGQTVTLRCDPISGHDNLYWYRRVMGKEIKFLLHFVKESKQDESGMPNNRFLAERTGGTYSTLKVQPAELEDSGVYFCASSQSRGTSTPETQYFGPGTRLLVL.